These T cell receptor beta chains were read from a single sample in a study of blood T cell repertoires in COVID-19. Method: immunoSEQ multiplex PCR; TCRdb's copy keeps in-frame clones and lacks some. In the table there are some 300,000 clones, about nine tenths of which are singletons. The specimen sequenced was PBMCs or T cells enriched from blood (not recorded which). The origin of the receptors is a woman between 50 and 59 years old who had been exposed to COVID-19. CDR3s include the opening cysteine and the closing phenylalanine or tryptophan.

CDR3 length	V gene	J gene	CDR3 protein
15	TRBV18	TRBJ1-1	CASSLPGTEGYEAFF
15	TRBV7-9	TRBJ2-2	CASSLQGARTGELFF
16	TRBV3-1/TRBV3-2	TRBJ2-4	CASSRADRLAKNIQYF
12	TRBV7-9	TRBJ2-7	CAIPDGDYEQYF
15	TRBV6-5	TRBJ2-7	CAVPFRDRASHEQYF
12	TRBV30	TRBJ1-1	CAWYRGEIEAFF
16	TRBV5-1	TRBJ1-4	CASSLPSGTTNEKLFF
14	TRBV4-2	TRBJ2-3	CASSRATPLDTQYF
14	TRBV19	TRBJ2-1	CASSMVSGDNEQFF
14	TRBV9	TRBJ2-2	CASQRGSDTGELFF